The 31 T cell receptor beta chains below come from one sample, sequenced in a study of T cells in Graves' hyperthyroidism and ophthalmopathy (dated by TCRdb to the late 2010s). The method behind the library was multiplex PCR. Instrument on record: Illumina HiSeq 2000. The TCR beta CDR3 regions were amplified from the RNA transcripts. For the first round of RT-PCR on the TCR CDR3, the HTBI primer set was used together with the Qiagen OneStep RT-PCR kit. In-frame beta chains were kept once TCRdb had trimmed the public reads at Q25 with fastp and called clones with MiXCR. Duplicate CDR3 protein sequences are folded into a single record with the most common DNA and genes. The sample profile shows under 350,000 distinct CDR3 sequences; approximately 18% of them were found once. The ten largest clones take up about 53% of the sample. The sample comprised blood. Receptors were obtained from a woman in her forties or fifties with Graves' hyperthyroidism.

The CDR3 nucleotides read TGTGCCAGCTCGACTAGCGGGATAGGCGATGAGCAGTTCTTC. Residues: CASSTSGIGDEQFF. The J gene is TRBJ2-1, the V gene TRBV6-1, with TRBD2 identical over 11 bases. The germline V gene encodes CDR1 MNHNS and CDR2 SASEGT. V was clipped by 8 bases and J by 8 bases; unmatched bases: 8. The CDR3 is made up of 14 amino acids.

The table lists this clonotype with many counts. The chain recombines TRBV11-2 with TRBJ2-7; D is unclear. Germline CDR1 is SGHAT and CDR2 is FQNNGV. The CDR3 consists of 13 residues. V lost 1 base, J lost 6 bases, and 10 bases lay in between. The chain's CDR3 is CASSLGTFGEQYV. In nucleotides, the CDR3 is TGTGCCAGCAGCTTAGGCACCTTTGGCGAGCAGTACGTC.

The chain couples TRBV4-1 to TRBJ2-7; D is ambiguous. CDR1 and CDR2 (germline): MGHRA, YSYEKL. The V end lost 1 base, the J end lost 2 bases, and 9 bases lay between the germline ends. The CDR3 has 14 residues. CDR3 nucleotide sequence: TGCGCCAGCAGCCAAGTTATAGGGACCTACGAGCAGTACTTC. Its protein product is CASSQVIGTYEQYF.

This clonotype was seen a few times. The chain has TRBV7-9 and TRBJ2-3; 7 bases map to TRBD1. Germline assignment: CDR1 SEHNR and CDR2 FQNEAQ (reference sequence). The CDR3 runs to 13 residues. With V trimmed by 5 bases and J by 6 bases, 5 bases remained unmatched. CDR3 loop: CASSRDSVDTQYF. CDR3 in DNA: TGTGCCAGCAGCCGGGACAGTGTTGATACGCAGTATTTT.

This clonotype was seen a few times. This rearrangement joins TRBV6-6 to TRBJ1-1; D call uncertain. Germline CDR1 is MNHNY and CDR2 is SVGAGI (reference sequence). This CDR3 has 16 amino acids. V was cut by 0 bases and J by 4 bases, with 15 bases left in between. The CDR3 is CASSYSQALGGTEAFF. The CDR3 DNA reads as TGTGCCAGCAGTTACTCGCAGGCTCTAGGAGGCACTGAAGCTTTCTTT.

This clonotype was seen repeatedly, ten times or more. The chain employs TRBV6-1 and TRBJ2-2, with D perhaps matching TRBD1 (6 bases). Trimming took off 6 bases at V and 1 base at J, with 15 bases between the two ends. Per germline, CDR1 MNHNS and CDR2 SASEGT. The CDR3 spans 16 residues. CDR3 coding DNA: TGTGCCAGCAGAACCCTACCGGGACAGAACACCGGGGAGCTGTTTTTT. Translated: CASRTLPGQNTGELFF.

CDR3 residues: CASSEDREKDTEAFF. The DNA of the CDR3 is TGTGCCAGTAGCGAGGACAGGGAAAAGGACACTGAAGCTTTCTTT. The rearrangement uses TRBV19 and TRBJ1-1; 8 bases agree with TRBD1. Germline CDR1 is LNHDA and CDR2 is SQIVND (reference sequence). The length of the CDR3 is 15 residues. Germline trimming cut 6 bases from V and 3 bases from J; bases unmatched to any gene: 9.

Here the CDR3 DNA reads TGCAGTGCTAGTTCGGATTATGGAAACACCATATATTTT. Translation: CSASSDYGNTIYF. V and J are TRBV20-1 and TRBJ1-3; D gene ambiguous. The germline gives CDR1 DFQATT, CDR2 SNEGSKA (reference sequence). The V end lost 3 bases, the J end lost 3 bases, and 9 bases lay between the germline ends. The CDR3 loop spans 13 amino acids.

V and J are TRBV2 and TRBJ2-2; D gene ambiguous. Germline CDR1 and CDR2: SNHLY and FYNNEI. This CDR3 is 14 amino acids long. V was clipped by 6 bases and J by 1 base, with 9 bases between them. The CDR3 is CASRETQNTGELFF. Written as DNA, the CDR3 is TGTGCCAGCAGAGAGACTCAGAACACCGGGGAGCTGTTTTTT.

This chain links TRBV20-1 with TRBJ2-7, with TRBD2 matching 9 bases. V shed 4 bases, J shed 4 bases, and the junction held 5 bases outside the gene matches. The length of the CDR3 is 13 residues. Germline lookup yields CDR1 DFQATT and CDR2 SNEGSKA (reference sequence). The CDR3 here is CSATAGGPYEQYF. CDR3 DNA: TGCAGTGCTACCGCGGGAGGGCCGTACGAGCAGTACTTC.

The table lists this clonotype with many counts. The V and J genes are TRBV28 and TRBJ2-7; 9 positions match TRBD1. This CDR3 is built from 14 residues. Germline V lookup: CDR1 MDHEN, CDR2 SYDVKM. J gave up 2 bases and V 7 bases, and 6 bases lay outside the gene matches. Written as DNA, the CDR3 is TGTGCCAGCACCACCGGGACAGGGCCCTACGAGCAGTACTTC. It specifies CASTTGTGPYEQYF.

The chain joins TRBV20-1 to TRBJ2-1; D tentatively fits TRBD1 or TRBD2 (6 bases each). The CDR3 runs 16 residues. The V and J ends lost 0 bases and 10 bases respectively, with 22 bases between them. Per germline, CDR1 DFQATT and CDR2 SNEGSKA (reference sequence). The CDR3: CSARDPGAGRVREQFF. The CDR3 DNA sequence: TGCAGTGCTAGAGATCCGGGGGCGGGAAGGGTTAGGGAGCAGTTCTTC.

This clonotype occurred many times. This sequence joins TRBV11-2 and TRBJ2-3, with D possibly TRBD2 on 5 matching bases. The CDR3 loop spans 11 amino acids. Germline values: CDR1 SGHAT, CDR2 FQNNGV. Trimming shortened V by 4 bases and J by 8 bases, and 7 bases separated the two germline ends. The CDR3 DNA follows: TGTGCCAGCAGCTATGGGAGTACGCAGTATTTT. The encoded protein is CASSYGSTQYF.

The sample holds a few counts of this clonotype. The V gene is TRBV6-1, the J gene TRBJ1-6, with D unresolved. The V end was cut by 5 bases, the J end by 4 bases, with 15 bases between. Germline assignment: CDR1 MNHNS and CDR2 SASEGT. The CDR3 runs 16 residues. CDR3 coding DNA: TGTGCCAGCAGTTGGGGATCAGAGCCTTATAATTCACCCCTCCACTTT. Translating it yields CASSWGSEPYNSPLHF.

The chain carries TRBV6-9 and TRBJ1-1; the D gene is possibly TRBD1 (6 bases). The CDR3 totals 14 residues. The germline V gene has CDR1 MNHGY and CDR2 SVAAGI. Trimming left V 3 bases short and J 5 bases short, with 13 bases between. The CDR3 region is CASSYRGRKTEAFF. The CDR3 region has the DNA TGTGCCAGCAGTTACCGGGGGCGCAAGACTGAAGCTTTCTTT.

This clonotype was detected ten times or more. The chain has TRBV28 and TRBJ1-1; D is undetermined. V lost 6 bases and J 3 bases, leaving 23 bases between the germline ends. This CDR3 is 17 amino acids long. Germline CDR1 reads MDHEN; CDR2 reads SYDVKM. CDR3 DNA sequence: TGTGCCAGCAGCCCCCATTGGGCCAAAAACAAGTACACTGAAGCTTTCTTT. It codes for CASSPHWAKNKYTEAFF. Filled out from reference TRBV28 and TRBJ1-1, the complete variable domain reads DVKVTQSSRYLVKRTGEKVFLECVQDMDHENMFWYRQDPGLGLRLIYFSYDVKMKEKGDIPEGYSVSREKKERFSLILESASTNQTSMYLCASSPHWAKNKYTEAFFGQGTRLTVV.

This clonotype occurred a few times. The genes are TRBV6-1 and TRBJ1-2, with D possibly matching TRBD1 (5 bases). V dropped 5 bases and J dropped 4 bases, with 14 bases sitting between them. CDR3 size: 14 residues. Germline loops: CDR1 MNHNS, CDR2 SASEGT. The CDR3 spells CASSTRGGIYGYTF. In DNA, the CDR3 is TGTGCCAGCAGTACCCGGGGGGGGATCTATGGCTACACCTTC.

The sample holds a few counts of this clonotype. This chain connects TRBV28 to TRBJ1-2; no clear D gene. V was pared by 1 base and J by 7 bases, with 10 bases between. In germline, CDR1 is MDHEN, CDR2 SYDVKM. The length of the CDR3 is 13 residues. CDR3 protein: CASSLYSTSGYTF. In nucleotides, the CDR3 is TGTGCCAGCAGTTTATACAGTACCTCTGGCTACACCTTC.

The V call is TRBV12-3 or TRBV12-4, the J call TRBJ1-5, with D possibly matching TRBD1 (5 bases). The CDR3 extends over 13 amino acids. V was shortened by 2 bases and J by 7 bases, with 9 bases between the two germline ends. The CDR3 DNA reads TGTGCCAGCAGTTTAAGAGGGACGCAGCCCCAGCATTTT. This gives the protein CASSLRGTQPQHF.

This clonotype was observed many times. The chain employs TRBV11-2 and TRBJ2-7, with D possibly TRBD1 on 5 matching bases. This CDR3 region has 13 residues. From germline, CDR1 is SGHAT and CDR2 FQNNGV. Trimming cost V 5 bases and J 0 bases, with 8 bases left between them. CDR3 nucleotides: TGTGCCAGCAGCCGACAGAACTCCTACGAGCAGTACTTC. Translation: CASSRQNSYEQYF.

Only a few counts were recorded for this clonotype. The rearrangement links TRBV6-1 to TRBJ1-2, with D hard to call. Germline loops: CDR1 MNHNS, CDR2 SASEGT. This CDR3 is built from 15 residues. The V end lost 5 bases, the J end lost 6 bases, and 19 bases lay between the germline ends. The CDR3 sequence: CASSFDGENLDGYTF. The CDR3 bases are TGTGCCAGCAGTTTTGATGGGGAAAATTTAGATGGCTACACCTTC.

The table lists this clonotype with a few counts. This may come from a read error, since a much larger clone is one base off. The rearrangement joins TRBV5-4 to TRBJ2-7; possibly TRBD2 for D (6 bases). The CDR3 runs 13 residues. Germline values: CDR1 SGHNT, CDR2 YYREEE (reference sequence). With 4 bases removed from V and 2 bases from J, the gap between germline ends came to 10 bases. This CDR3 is CASSRGWPYEQYF. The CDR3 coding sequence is TGTGCCAGCAGCCGGGGGTGGCCCTACGAGCAGTACTTC. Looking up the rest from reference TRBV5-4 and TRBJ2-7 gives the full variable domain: ETGVTQSPTHLIKTRGQQVTLRCSSQSGHNTVSWYQQALGQGPQFIFQYYREEENGRGNFPPRFSGLQFPNYSSELNVNALELDDSALYLCASSRGWPYEQYFGPGTRLTVT.

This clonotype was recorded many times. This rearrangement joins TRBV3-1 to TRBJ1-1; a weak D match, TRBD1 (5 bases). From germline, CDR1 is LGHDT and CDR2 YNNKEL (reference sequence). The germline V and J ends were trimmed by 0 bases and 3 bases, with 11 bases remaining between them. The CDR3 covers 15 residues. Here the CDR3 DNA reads TGTGCCAGCAGCCAAGATTCAGGGTTCGACACTGAAGCTTTCTTT. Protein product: CASSQDSGFDTEAFF.

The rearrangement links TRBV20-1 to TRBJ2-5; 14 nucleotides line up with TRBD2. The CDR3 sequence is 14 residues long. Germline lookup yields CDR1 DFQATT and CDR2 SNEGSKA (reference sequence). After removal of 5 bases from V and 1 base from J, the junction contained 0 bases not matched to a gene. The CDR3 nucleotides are TGCAGTGCTGGGACTAGCGGGGGCCAAGAGACCCAGTACTTC. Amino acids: CSAGTSGGQETQYF.

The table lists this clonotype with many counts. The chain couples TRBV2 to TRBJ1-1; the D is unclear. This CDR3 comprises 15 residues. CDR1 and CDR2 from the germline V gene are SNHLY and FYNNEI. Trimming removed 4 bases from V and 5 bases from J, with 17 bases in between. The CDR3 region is CASSGEVKGRTEAFF. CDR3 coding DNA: TGTGCCAGCAGTGGTGAGGTTAAAGGAAGGACTGAAGCTTTCTTT.

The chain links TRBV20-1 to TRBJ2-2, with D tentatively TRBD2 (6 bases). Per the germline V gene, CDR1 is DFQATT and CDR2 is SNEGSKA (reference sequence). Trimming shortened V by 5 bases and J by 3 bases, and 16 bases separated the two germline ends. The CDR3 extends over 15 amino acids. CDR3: CSAPRLDGDTGELFF. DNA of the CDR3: TGCAGTGCTCCCCGACTAGATGGGGACACCGGGGAGCTGTTTTTT.

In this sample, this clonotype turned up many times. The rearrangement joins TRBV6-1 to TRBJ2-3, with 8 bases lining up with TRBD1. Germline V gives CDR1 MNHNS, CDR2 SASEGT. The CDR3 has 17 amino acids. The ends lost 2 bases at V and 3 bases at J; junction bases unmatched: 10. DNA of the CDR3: TGTGCCAGCAGTGAACGATGGACAGGGTTTAGTACAGATACGCAGTATTTT. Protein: CASSERWTGFSTDTQYF.

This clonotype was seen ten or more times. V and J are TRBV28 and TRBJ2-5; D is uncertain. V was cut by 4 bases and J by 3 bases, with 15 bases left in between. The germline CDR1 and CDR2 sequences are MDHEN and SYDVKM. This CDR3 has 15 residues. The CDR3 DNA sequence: TGTGCCAGCAGTTCCGACCAAGTAGTAAAAGAGACCCAGTACTTC. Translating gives CASSSDQVVKETQYF.

CDR3 loop: CASSLQPGTGVNGEQFF. The CDR3 DNA sequence: TGCGCCAGCAGCTTACAACCCGGGACAGGGGTTAATGGTGAGCAGTTCTTC. The chain carries TRBV5-1 and TRBJ2-1; 10 bases agree with TRBD1. The V and J ends lost 2 bases and 9 bases, in that order; junction bases with no gene match: 14. This CDR3 contains 17 residues. The germline gives CDR1 SGHRS, CDR2 YFSETQ.

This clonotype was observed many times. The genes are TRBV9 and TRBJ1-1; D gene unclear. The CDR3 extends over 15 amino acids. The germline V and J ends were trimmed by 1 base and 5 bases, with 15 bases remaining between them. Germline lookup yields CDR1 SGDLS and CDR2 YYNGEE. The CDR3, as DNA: TGTGCCAGCAGCGTATCCGGGGAGCTAGCGACTGAAGCTTTCTTT. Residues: CASSVSGELATEAFF.

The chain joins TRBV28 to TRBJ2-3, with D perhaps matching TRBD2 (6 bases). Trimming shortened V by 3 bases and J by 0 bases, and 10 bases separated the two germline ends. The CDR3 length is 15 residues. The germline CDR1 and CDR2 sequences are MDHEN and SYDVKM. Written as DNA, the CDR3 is TGTGCCAGCAGTTTCAGCAGCGGGAGCACAGATACGCAGTATTTT. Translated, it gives CASSFSSGSTDTQYF.